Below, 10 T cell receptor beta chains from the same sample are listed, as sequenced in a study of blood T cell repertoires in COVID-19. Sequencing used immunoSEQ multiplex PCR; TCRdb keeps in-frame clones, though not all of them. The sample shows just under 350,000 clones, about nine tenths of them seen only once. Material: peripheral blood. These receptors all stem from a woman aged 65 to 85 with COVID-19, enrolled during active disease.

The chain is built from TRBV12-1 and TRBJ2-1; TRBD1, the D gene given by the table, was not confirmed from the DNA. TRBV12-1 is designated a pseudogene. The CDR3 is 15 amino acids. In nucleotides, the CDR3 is TGTGCCAGCAGCTTAAATCCGAACAGGGTCAATGAGCAGTTCTTC. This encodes CASSLNPNRVNEQFF.

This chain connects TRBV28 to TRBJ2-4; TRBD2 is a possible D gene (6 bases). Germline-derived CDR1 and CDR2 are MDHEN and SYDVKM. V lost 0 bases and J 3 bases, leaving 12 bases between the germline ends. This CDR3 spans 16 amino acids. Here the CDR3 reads CASSLWDEGLKNIQYF. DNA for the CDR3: TGTGCCAGCAGTTTATGGGATGAGGGACTCAAAAACATTCAGTACTTC.

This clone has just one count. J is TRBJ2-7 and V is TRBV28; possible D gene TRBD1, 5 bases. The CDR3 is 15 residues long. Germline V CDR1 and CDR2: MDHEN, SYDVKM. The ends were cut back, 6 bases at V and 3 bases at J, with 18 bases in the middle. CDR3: CASSLDSSLGYEQYF. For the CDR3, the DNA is TGTGCCAGCAGCCTCGACAGCTCCCTTGGCTACGAGCAGTACTTC.

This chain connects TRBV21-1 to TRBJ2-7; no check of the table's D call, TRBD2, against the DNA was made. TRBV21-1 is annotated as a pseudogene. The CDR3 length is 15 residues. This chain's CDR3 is CASSKAPVCSYEQYF. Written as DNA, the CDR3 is TGTGCCAGCAGCAAAGCCCCGGTTTGCTCCTACGAGCAGTACTTC.

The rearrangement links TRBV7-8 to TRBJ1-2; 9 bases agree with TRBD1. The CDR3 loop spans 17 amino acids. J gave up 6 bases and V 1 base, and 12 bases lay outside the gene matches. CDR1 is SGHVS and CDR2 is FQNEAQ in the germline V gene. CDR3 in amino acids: CASSLGDRVYGTDGYTF. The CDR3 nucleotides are TGTGCCAGCAGCTTAGGGGACAGGGTATACGGAACGGATGGCTACACCTTC.

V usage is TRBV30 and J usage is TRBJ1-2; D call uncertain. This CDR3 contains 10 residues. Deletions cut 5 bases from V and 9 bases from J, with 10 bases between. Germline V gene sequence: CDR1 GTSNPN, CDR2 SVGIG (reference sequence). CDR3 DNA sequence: TGTGCCTGGGAGCGAGGGAGCTACACCTTC. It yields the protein CAWERGSYTF.

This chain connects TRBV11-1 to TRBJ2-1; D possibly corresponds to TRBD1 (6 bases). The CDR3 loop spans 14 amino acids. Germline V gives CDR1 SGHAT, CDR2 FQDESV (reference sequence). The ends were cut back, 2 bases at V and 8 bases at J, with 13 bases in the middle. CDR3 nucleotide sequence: TGTGCCAGCAGCTTATTCAGGGGTGGCGATGAGCAGTTCTTC. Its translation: CASSLFRGGDEQFF.

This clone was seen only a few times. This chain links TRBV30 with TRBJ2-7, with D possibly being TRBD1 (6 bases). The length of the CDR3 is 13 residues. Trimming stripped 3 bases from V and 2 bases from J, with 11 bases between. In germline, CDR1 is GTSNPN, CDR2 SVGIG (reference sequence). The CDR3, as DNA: TGTGCCTGGAGGAGACAGGTTCCCTACGAGCAGTACTTC. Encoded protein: CAWRRQVPYEQYF.

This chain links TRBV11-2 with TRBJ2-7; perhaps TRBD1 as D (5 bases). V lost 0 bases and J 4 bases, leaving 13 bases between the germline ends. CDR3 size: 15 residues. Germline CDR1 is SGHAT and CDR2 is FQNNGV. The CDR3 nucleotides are TGTGCCAGCAGCTTAGAGCATGGCAGGGTTTACGAGCAGTACTTC. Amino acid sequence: CASSLEHGRVYEQYF.

In nucleotides, the CDR3 is TGTGCCAGCAGCTTGGGACAGAGGTATGGCTACACCTTC. Encoded protein: CASSLGQRYGYTF. The genes are TRBV3-1 (or the pseudogene TRBV3-2) and TRBJ1-2; the match to TRBD1 covers 7 bases. Losses at the gene ends were 5 bases for V and 5 bases for J; bases not matched to a gene: 5. CDR3 size: 13 residues. From germline, CDR1 is LGHDT and CDR2 YNNKEL (reference sequence).